This T cell receptor (beta chain) emerged from a study of T cells in Graves' hyperthyroidism and ophthalmopathy. Study-level findings and limits: Separation of ophthalmopathy from stable hyperthyroidism was achieved by a 13 V-J model.

Trimming left V 10 bases short and J 2 bases short, with 32 bases between. This CDR3 region has 19 residues. What was amplified from RNA transcripts were TCR beta CDR3 regions. Using the HTBI primer set, a first-round RT-PCR was run on the TCR CDR3. MiXCR was run by TCRdb on the multiplex PCR reads, yielding one entry per CDR3 protein. The sample contains some 600,000 distinct CDR3 sequences, 14% of which appear only once. A remark on this clonotype: Antigen unknown.

It was at first hyperthyroidism diagnosis, before any ophthalmopathy symptoms, that the blood sample was taken. Source material for PBMCs was 10 ml fresh peripheral blood. This TCR was sampled from a woman aged 25 to 39 with Graves' hyperthyroidism that later progressed to Graves' ophthalmopathy. The specimen sequenced was blood. The chain carries TRBV12-3 or TRBV12-4 and TRBJ2-5; weak D call: TRBD2 (6 bases). CDR3 region: CATPYLGSWGLSFQETQYF. DNA for the CDR3: TGTGCCACACCTTACCTGGGGAGCTGGGGACTGAGCTTTCAAGAGACCCAGTACTTC.